This T cell receptor (beta chain) is drawn from a study of T cell changes during pregnancy in multiple sclerosis. Germline loops: CDR1 LGHNA, CDR2 YSLEER. The junction had 6 bases not matched to a gene; V was cut back by 4 bases and J by 0 bases. CDR3 length: 16 residues. The protocol was immunoSEQ multiplex PCR, while the TCRdb copy is restricted to in-frame clones and leaves out a portion. The repertoire holds over 60,000 clones, with 95% to 97% as singletons. The chain carries TRBV4-3 and TRBJ1-3; TRBD1 agrees at 7 bases. The sample consisted of CD8+ T cells from peripheral blood mononuclear cells, taken after pregnancy. The source is a female donor with multiple sclerosis, enrolled in a pregnancy study. The CDR3 DNA follows: TGCGCCAGCAGCCGAGACAGGGCTCGCTCTGGAAACACCATATATTTT. Its translation is CASSRDRARSGNTIYF.